This TCR beta chain was recorded in a study of technical replicates of blood from a few donors. The CDR3 covers 14 residues. V shed 5 bases, J shed 5 bases, and the junction held 7 bases outside the gene matches. Germline V lookup: CDR1 SNHLY, CDR2 FYNNEI. The table came from immunoSEQ multiplex PCR; TCRdb's copy has only in-frame clones and leaves some out. The data show 70,000 to 75,000 clones, 85% to 95% seen once. The sequencing sample was made of T cells isolated from PBMCs. The source is a human donor in good health. The V and J genes are TRBV2 and TRBJ1-2, with 8 bases identical to TRBD1. The CDR3 sequence is CASSSGQGGYGYTF. The CDR3 DNA reads as TGTGCCAGCAGTAGCGGACAGGGTGGATATGGCTACACCTTC. Variable domain in full (rest from reference TRBV2 and TRBJ1-2): EPEVTQTPSHQVTQMGQEVILRCVPISNHLYFYWYRQILGQKVEFLVSFYNNEISEKSEIFDDQFSVERPDGSNFTLKIRSTKLEDSAMYFCASSSGQGGYGYTFGSGTRLTVV.